This TCR beta chain emerged from a study of T cells in localized non-small cell lung cancer (dated by TCRdb to 2018 to 2020). In terms of the full investigation: The study analyzed T cell repertoires of hundreds of early-stage NSCLC patients, comparing tumors and uninvolved tumor-adjacent lungs. Of the NSCLC patients, approximately 130 were male and 107 were female, and the mean age was approximately 66 years. All 240 or so NSCLC patients in the cohort were treatment-naive and had localized lung tumors that were resected.

TCR beta CDR3 regions were sequenced from DNA using the immunoSEQ Assay. The source study handled its data this way. T cell density was computed as TCR beta template counts normalized to usable DNA estimated by amplifying housekeeping genes. The preseqR package was used to estimate richness by extrapolating to 400,000 templates for PBMC samples and to 120,000 templates for tissue samples. Clonality was calculated as one minus Pielou's evenness. Differential abundance testing on productive amino-acid clonotypes, with a minimum total count of 5 and an alpha of 0.1, was used to identify tissue-enriched TCRs. The Jaccard Index and the Morisita Overlap Index were used to measure how much the repertoires overlapped between compartments. GLIPH clustered TCR beta CDR3s with public tetramer-defined viral CDR3s; viral motifs required at least three viral sequences plus V-gene enrichment. Here the immuneACCESS table is served through TCRdb, limited to in-frame sequences with V and J called. Missing clones are a known gap in these copies; in checked studies unresolved V genes cover under half, and the rest lacks a known reason. V and J calls plus clone size are reproduced from that table; the DNA served to infer D and trimming. This sample comprises about 40,000 clones, around 81% of them detected only once. Around 6.6% of the sample belongs to the ten largest clones.

On the study overall, not on this receptor specifically: Because the study design was exploratory, TCR variables were selected using unadjusted p-values without false-discovery rate correction. A median of roughly 60 of the top 100 tumor clones turned up in the paired uninvolved adjacent lung, and 28 of those clones also ranked among the top 100 of that same adjacent lung. Higher T cell density in blood was associated with longer overall survival, whereas higher clonality in adjacent lung was associated with shorter survival. The highest T cell clonality was observed in uninvolved tumor-adjacent lung, where clonality exceeded that of tumor, suggesting that antigenic responses were more focused in uninvolved tumor-adjacent lung. Because multi-region sequencing of the tumors was not done, intratumor heterogeneity could not be ruled out.

About this clone: Its antigen is not yet known. Per-nucleotide qualities are absent, and no much larger clonotype sits a single base away.

At diagnosis, tumor, uninvolved tumor-adjacent lung and peripheral blood were collected and then preserved as a mix of FFPE and fresh-frozen material. For TCR repertoire profiling, blood samples were analyzed as peripheral blood mononuclear cells. Including cysteine and phenylalanine, the CDR3 has 13 amino acids. Just the 39-base CDR3 DNA is kept, in frame starting at base 1. Sequences MDHEN (CDR1) and SYDVKM (CDR2) are obtained from the germline V gene. V loses 7 bases at its end and J loses 5 bases; junction bases beyond the gene matches: 7. This sequence uses TRBV28 and TRBJ1-1; a stretch of 7 junction bases matches TRBD1. The TCR was taken from a male donor aged 60 or over with stage II lung adenocarcinoma. The sequences come from peripheral blood mononuclear cells, collected before any cancer treatment. The nucleotide sequence reads as follows: TGTGCCAGCAATATAAGGGGGCTTACTGAAGCTTTCTTT. It is translated as CASNIRGLTEAFF.